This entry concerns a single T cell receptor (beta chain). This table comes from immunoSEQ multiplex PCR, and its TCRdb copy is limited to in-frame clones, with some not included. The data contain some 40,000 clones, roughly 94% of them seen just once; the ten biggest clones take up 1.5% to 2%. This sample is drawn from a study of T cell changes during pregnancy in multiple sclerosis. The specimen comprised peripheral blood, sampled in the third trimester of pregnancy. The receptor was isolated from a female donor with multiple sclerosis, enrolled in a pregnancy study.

This CDR3 reads CASSQGTGVTDTQYF. DNA of the CDR3: TGCGCCAGCAGCCAAGGAACGGGGGTCACAGATACGCAGTATTTT. The chain is built from TRBV4-3 and TRBJ2-3, with D perhaps TRBD2 (6 bases). V dropped 1 base and J dropped 2 bases, with 10 bases sitting between them. Germline CDR1 and CDR2: LGHNA and YSLEER. This CDR3 is built from 15 residues.